The rows below give T cell receptor beta chains drawn from one sample of a study of regulatory T cells in long-lasting Graves disease. TCRdb redid the calling of the multiplex PCR reads with MiXCR, one entry per CDR3 protein. The sample lists about 540,000 distinct CDR3 sequences, approximately 13% occurring once. The data also belong to a second study, concerning T cells in Graves' hyperthyroidism and ophthalmopathy.

The material sequenced was peripheral blood mononuclear cells (PBMCs), taken at new diagnosis, from a patient treated with antithyroid drugs. Receptors originate from a man aged 25-45 years with Graves disease. The CDR3 runs from the conserved cysteine through the conserved F or W. A row's size may be missing; if present it is once, few, many or a size class.

clone size	CDR3 length	V gene	CDR3 protein
many	15	TRBV18	CASSRSLAESYEQYF
many	12	TRBV20-1	CSSGSGGNEQFF
many	13	TRBV7-9	CASDPPGPYEQYF
many	12	TRBV6-1	CASSDGATEAFF
-	14	TRBV19	CASRGLAGGLKQFF
many	15	TRBV6-1	CASLPGWGMNTEAFF
many	11	TRBV12-3/TRBV12-4	CASNLGNTIYF
many	16	TRBV12-3/TRBV12-4	CASSLPSWGGVTEAFF
many	17	TRBV7-8	CASSRGGGSGPTGELFF
many	14	TRBV19	CASTPWPSQETQYF
many	15	TRBV15	CATSRGRDQGYEQYF
few	17	TRBV7-2	CASTPGRGLPYQETQYF
-	16	TRBV20-1	CSAEDGQGFSNQPQHF
many	14	TRBV20-1	CSARGLARYNEQFF
many	13	TRBV19	CASSRNRVWELFF
few	15	TRBV3-1	CASSQEPSRGETQYF
-	14	TRBV28	CAVPIRELNTEAFF
many	14	TRBV10-2	CASSEARGRYEQYF
many	15	TRBV25-1	CASSPLAGGKYEQYF
-	17	TRBV5-1	CASSLAGNSDYNSPLHF
-	15	TRBV3-1	CASSQPGGGRNTIYF
few	14	TRBV3-1	CASSQESYRGDYTF
many	15	TRBV6-1	CASGRDRATVETQYF
few	15	TRBV12-3/TRBV12-4	CASIKGHSSGNTIYF
few	12	TRBV7-9	CASSFRFDEQFF
-	16	TRBV27	CASSPITSGYNSPLHF
many	12	TRBV27	CASSVRLGELFF
many	16	TRBV20-1	CSASGNPGTVLLGYTF
many	13	TRBV6-1	CASSERRYYGYTF
many	13	TRBV12-3/TRBV12-4	CASSEGQGAGYTF
many	16	TRBV28	CATHVSGGKNTGELFF
many	15	TRBV5-4	CASSPYHSAGYEQYF
many	13	TRBV28	CASSSGWQETQYF